This T cell receptor (beta chain) is from a study of blood T cell repertoires in COVID-19. Germline CDR1 reads SGHNT; CDR2 reads YYREEE (reference sequence). The CDR3 totals 13 residues. Trimming stripped 2 bases from V and 5 bases from J, with 8 bases between. This table comes from immunoSEQ multiplex PCR, and its TCRdb copy is limited to in-frame clones, with some not included. The data show 65,000 to 75,000 clones, with roughly four fifths seen just once and 8% to 10% held by the top ten. This rearrangement joins TRBV5-4 to TRBJ2-1, with D perhaps matching TRBD2 (5 bases). The source is a woman aged 80 or older with acute or convalescent COVID-19. The material sequenced was peripheral blood. CDR3 region: CASSFRRDNEQFF. CDR3 in DNA: TGTGCCAGCAGCTTCAGGCGGGACAATGAGCAGTTCTTC. Full variable domain (missing parts from reference TRBV5-4 and TRBJ2-1): ETGVTQSPTHLIKTRGQQVTLRCSSQSGHNTVSWYQQALGQGPQFIFQYYREEENGRGNFPPRFSGLQFPNYSSELNVNALELDDSALYLCASSFRRDNEQFFGPGTRLTVL.